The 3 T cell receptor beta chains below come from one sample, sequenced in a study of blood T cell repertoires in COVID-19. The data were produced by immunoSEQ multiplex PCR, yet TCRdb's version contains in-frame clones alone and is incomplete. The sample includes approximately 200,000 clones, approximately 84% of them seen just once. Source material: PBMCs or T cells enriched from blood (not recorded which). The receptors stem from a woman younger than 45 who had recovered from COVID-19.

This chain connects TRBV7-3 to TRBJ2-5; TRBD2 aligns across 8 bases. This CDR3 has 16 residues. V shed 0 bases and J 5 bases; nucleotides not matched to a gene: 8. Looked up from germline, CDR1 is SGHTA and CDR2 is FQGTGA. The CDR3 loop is CASSLTRSGSWETQYF. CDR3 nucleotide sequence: TGTGCCAGCAGCTTAACACGCAGCGGGAGTTGGGAGACCCAGTACTTC.

The DNA for the CDR3 is TGTGCCACCAGTATCCGGGGACTAGCGGGGGGCTCCACAGATACGCAGTATTTT. It encodes CATSIRGLAGGSTDTQYF. The chain links TRBV24-1 to TRBJ2-3, with 15 bases matching TRBD2. J lost 2 bases, V lost 6 bases, and 8 bases had no gene match. Germline CDR1 is KGHDR and CDR2 is SFDVKD. CDR3 length: 18 amino acids.

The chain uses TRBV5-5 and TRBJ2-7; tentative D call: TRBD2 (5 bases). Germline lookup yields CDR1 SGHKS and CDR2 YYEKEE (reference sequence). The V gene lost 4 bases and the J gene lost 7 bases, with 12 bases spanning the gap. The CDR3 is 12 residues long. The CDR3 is CASSPAGREQYF. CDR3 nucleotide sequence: TGTGCCAGCAGCCCGGCGGGCAGGGAGCAGTACTTC.